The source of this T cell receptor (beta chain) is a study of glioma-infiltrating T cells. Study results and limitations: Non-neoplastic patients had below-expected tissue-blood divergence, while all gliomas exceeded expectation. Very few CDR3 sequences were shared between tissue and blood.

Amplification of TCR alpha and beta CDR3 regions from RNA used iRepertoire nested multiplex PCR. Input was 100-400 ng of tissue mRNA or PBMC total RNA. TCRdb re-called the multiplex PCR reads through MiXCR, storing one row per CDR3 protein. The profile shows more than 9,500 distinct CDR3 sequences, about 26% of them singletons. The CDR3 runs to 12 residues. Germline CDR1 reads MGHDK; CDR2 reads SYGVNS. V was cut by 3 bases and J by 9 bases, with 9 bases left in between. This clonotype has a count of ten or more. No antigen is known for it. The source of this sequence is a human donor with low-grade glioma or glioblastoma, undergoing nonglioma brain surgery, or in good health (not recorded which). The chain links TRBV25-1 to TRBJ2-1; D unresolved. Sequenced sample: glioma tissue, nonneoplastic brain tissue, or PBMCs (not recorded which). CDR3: CASSDPAVEQFF. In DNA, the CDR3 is TGTGCCAGCAGTGATCCCGCGGTTGAGCAGTTCTTC.